This T cell receptor (beta chain) is from a study of T cells after yellow fever vaccination. TCRdb used MiXCR to reprocess the 5' RACE reads, holding one entry per CDR3 protein. The sample records a few hundred thousand distinct CDR3 sequences, roughly 8.3% being singletons. V shed 8 bases and J 0 bases; nucleotides not matched to a gene: 6. The germline V gene encodes CDR1 LNHDA and CDR2 SQIVND (reference sequence). The CDR3 consists of 16 residues. The rearrangement joins TRBV19 to TRBJ2-1; the match to TRBD2 covers 11 bases. The origin of this receptor is a man aged 18 to 29 who received the YFV17D yellow fever vaccine. This specimen consisted of PBMCs, obtained 45 days after the first yellow fever vaccination. CDR3 amino acids: CASRLAGLSSYNEQFF. The CDR3 nucleotides read TGTGCCAGTCGACTAGCGGGGCTCAGCTCCTACAATGAGCAGTTCTTC.